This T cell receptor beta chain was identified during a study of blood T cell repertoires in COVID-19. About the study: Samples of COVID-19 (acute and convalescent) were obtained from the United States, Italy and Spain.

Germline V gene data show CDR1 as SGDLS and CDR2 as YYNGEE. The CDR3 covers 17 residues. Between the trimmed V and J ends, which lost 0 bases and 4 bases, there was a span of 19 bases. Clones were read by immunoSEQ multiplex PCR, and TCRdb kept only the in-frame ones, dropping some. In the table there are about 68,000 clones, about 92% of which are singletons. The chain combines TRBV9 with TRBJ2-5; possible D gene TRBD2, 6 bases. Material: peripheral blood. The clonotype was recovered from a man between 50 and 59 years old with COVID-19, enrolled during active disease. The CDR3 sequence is CASSVAAEGLGGETQYF. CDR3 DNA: TGTGCCAGCAGCGTAGCTGCGGAGGGCCTTGGGGGAGAGACCCAGTACTTC.